This TCR beta chain was recorded in a study of cytomegalovirus exposure and HLA in healthy donors (dated by TCRdb to the late 2010s). For the wider study: An earlier analysis of 587 of the donors reported roughly 270 Gb of sequence data and roughly 110 million unique TCR beta sequences from some 180 million T cells. A few DR-DQ haplotypes were handled as single units for association and clustering because linkage in the cohort was strong. Donor age, sex, ethnicity and CMV serostatus were collected together with the repertoire data. The genetic ancestry cluster associated with self-reported Caucasian donors included around 76% of the 350 to 500 genotyped donors. A later analysis re-analyzed previously published TCR beta repertoires from hundreds of donors and added high-resolution HLA genotyping to study TCR occurrence patterns. All discovery cohort repertoires had been generated using a single sequencing platform. An early release covering roughly 600 HLA-typed donors comprised roughly 300 gigabases of sequencing data and 85 million or so unique TCR sequences. A later genetic analysis used genome-wide SNP genotypes for about 65% of the 666 donors, treating that subset as a discovery cohort. The number of typed donors differed by locus: about 620-630 for A, B, C, DRB1 and DQB1; 500 to 550 for DQA1; 606 for DPA1; and roughly 450 for DPB1. The later analysis used no new phenotypic data to find candidate immune exposures, relying instead on TCR beta sequences and their occurrence across donors. The study aimed to test whether cataloging public T cell receptors could reveal signatures of past pathogen exposure. High-throughput TCR immunosequencing, statistical association of individual TCRs with disease status, and machine learning were combined to predict cytomegalovirus infection status. Both class I and class II loci were covered by HLA typing, at four-digit resolution. A separate validation cohort of 90 to 150 different subjects was used in addition to the roughly 620-subject first cohort. Using immunosequencing, the study profiled T cell repertoires from fewer than 850 subjects and related those repertoires to cytomegalovirus serostatus. Among 398 genotyped donors of the cohort, an average of roughly 240,000 unique TCR beta nucleotide sequences were sequenced per donor, around a sixth of them non-productive. An earlier analysis of some 500 of the donors used high-throughput TCR beta sequencing to judge whether each TCR beta V gene segment behaved as functional or pseudogenic.

As to this clone: This clone's antigen is unknown. Base-call qualities are not available, and no considerably larger clone is one nucleotide away.

V lost 8 bases and J lost 0 bases; the stretch between them is 12 bases long. Taken from cysteine to phenylalanine, the CDR3 has 15 residues. Left in the record is the CDR3 DNA by itself, 45 bases read in frame from the first base. From the germline V gene, CDR1 is SGHTS and CDR2 is YDEGEE. The cohort comprised 710 or so healthy bone marrow donors. At the time of sampling, every cohort member was nominally healthy, though immune exposures that went unrecorded were likely present. The donor tested CMV seropositive and was one of the 289 seropositive cohort members. A peripheral blood sample was provided by each donor, and peripheral blood mononuclear cells were used for TCR beta sequencing. Genomic DNA was extracted from the blood cell samples with the Qiagen DNeasy Blood Extraction Kit. Results the study describes overall, beyond this receptor: Across donors, most TCR sequences were observed very rarely, whereas some public TCRs were present in many individuals. In a later analysis, TCR association rates were found to vary across HLA loci, with the most associated TCRs seen for DRB1 alleles and the fewest for HLA-C alleles. When HLA alleles, especially DR and DQ, strongly co-occurred, TCR associations were difficult to assign to individual alleles. A total of 164 TCR beta chains were listed by the study as associated with cytomegalovirus. Because the 87-base-pair reads could not distinguish some IMGT-functional V segments, including TRBV6-2 and TRBV6-3, those segments were excluded. In vitro tests confirmed that three of the cytomegalovirus-associated TCR beta chains recognize cytomegalovirus antigens. A later analysis found that HLA-associated TCR beta chains were more clonally expanded and had lower generation probabilities than equally common non-associated chains. Cytomegalovirus status was reported to be diagnosed by the classifier with high specificity and sensitivity in both the original and validation cohorts. A later genetic analysis associated a missense DCLRE1C variant with V-gene and J-gene trimming of TCR beta chains, and an independent cohort replicated the association. Because some donors lacked HLA typing at each locus, the association tests relied only on the typed subset. Several of the top co-occurrence clusters appeared to be linked to parvovirus B19, influenza, CMV and Epstein-Barr virus, according to a later analysis. The authors suggested that the approach could potentially be extended to other disease states and immunological phenotypes. This cohort had only TCR beta chains sequenced, and the lack of alpha or paired-chain data limited which features could be detected. A further reported finding was that TCR beta sequences accurately predicted the HLA-A and HLA-B alleles for most subjects in the first cohort. Presence/absence analyses assumed roughly uniform sequencing depth across donors, an assumption that may not hold. In a later genetic analysis, fewer N-insertions in productive TCRs were reported among donors in an Asian-associated ancestry cluster than the 666-donor mean. According to a later analysis, most CMV-associated TCR beta chains appeared to be HLA-restricted, and the HLA associations seemed to be driven largely by CMV exposure. At a false discovery rate of 0.05, a later analysis linked around 15,000 TCR beta sequences to specific HLA alleles. Linkage disequilibrium might explain the correlated functional status among segregating V segments, but an unknown experimental factor could not be excluded. The sequencing pipeline was judged likely to have produced a cluster of highly shared sequence variants as a technical artifact. The only immune exposure information available for the cohort was CMV serostatus. Because counts were too low, about 15 rarely observed V segments, including chromosome 9 orphons, were left out of the earlier analysis of about 500 of the donors. In an earlier analysis of some 500 of the donors, most TCR beta V segments appeared in productive rearrangements about 87% or about 30% of the time, broadly matching IMGT annotations.

The receptor library was made with the immunoSEQ multiplex PCR assay. For the multiplex PCR, a mixture combining 60 forward primers for TCR Vbeta segments and 13 reverse primers for TCR Jbeta segments was used. The CDR3 region of rearranged TCR beta genes was amplified from genomic DNA by a multiplex PCR assay. The Illumina HiSeq System was used to sequence the amplified TCR beta libraries as 87-base-pair reads. Under the source paper's analysis protocol: In a later analysis, some 80 million unique TCR beta chains were counted across the 690 or so repertoires, and about 10 million of these chains were shared by at least two donors. Raw reads were error-corrected and collapsed into unique sequences by a nearest-neighbor algorithm in which closely related sequences were merged to remove PCR and sequencing errors. Alignment of CDR3 sequences to IMGT reference sequences was used to assign V, D and J gene segments. Each retained sequence needed at least a six-nucleotide match to both a V gene segment and a J gene segment. A rearrangement was called productive if the CDR3 had no stop codons and remained in frame with V and J, and every other rearrangement was called non-productive. Following IMGT convention, CDR3 was defined as the stretch from the second conserved V-encoded cysteine to the conserved J-encoded phenylalanine. The earlier analysis of about 610 of the donors excluded any sequence lacking an unambiguous match to a single V gene segment. In an earlier analysis of some 590 of the donors, a V segment was called functional when productive rearrangements were above 56.7%, and segregating when the standard deviation between donors exceeded 5%. To diagnose cytomegalovirus status from the catalog of TCR beta chain sequences, a statistical classification framework was built. A later analysis assigned V and J genes by comparing TCR nucleotide sequences with IMGT/GENE-DB human TR gene sequences. Using the TCRdist pipeline, a later analysis assigned CDR3 sequences along with most-parsimonious VDJ recombination scenarios. A later analysis defined each TCR beta chain by its CDR3 amino acid sequence plus V-gene family, and excluded reads lacking a unique V-gene family. As a way to deal with suspected cross-contamination and a sequencing artifact, a later analysis dropped hundreds of nucleotide sequences that were highly shared and had low generation probability. In a later analysis, a clonal expansion index for each public chain was calculated from normalized within-repertoire ranks of inferred template counts. In a later analysis, generation probabilities were computed using a VDJ recombination model fitted to out-of-frame rearrangements, and the results were checked against IGoR. In a later analysis, hypergeometric tests were used to score TCR-TCR, TCR-HLA and TCR-CMV co-occurrence, with a repertoire-size bias correction applied to TCR pairs. False discovery rates were estimated in a later analysis by permuting HLA or CMV assignments 20 times. In a later analysis, co-occurring TCRs were grouped using DBSCAN, and TCRdist sequence similarity was added for clustering within HLA-allele-positive subsets. Co-occurrence clustering excluded repertoires with fewer than 30,000 or more than 120,000 public chains, plus five with anomalous nucleotide sharing. Drawn from immuneACCESS, this table holds only the in-frame rearrangements with V and J called that TCRdb kept. Clones are partly lost; checked studies trace under half to an unresolved V gene and leave the rest unexplained. V and J calls and clone size come straight from that table; D and trimming were deduced from the DNA. The sample table contains about 210,000 clones; only one count was recorded for about 83% of them. The top ten constitute roughly 10% of the sample.

The specimen sequenced was PBMCs. This TCR was sampled from a woman aged 45-65 years in good health and CMV-seropositive. This receptor chain uses TRBV5-8 and TRBJ1-6, with the D gene call left open. The CDR3 in this case is CASTGFRSYNSPLHF. The DNA sequence is given as TGTGCCAGTACGGGGTTCCGCTCCTATAATTCACCCCTCCACTTT.